The 12 T cell receptor beta chains listed next were all sequenced from one sample in a study of metastatic and nonmetastatic thyroid tumors. All patients were untreated before thyroid surgery. With MiXCR, TCRdb reprocessed the PCR reads. The table includes about 8,400 clones, roughly 29% detected once. Sequenced sample: tumor tissue. The receptors stem from a female donor with papillary thyroid cancer or a benign thyroid nodule (not recorded which). Some clones in this sample may be carry-over from other donors' samples.

Sample share makes this clone medium-sized. CDR3 loop: CASSQVSGRNDNEQFF. CDR3 sequence (DNA): TGCGCCAGCAGCCAAGTTAGCGGGAGGAACGACAATGAGCAGTTCTTC. V and J are TRBV4-1 and TRBJ2-1; TRBD2 matches at 10 bases. CDR1 and CDR2 from the germline V gene are MGHRA and YSYEKL. The CDR3 contains 16 residues. The junction had 5 bases not matched to a gene; V was cut back by 1 base and J by 5 bases.

This clone ranks as large. The chain employs TRBV11-2 and TRBJ1-5, with D possibly TRBD1 on 6 matching bases. Trimming took off 1 base at V and 7 bases at J, with 14 bases between the two ends. The CDR3 runs 15 residues. The germline V gene has CDR1 SGHAT and CDR2 FQNNGV. For the CDR3, the DNA is TGTGCCAGCAGCTTAGGTCAGGGGAAAGGACAGCCCCAGCATTTT. Residues: CASSLGQGKGQPQHF.

The DNA of the CDR3 is TGCGCCAGCAGCAATCGCGTTTCCACCCGCGGGGGGACTACTGATACGCAGTATTTT. Translating gives CASSNRVSTRGGTTDTQYF. The J gene is TRBJ2-3, the V gene TRBV5-1, with 8 bases fitting TRBD2. V shed 4 bases, J shed 6 bases, and the junction held 22 bases outside the gene matches. The germline CDR1 and CDR2 sequences are SGHRS and YFSETQ. CDR3 size: 19 residues.

V usage is TRBV20-1 and J usage is TRBJ2-7; 8 bases align to TRBD2. The CDR3 spans 14 residues. With V trimmed by 3 bases and J by 4 bases, 8 bases remained unmatched. Looked up from germline, CDR1 is DFQATT and CDR2 is SNEGSKA (reference sequence). The CDR3 sequence: CSARGLDVGYEQYF. The CDR3 region has the DNA TGCAGTGCTAGGGGACTAGATGTTGGGTACGAGCAGTACTTC.

DNA of the CDR3: TGTGCCAGCAGCCAATGGGGGGGGCCCTTTTCCCCAGATACGCAGTATTTT. It translates to CASSQWGGPFSPDTQYF. The V gene is TRBV4-2, the J gene TRBJ2-3, with TRBD2 as a possible D gene (7 bases). The CDR3 is 17 residues long. Germline CDR1 reads LGHNA; CDR2 reads YNFKEQ. V dropped 2 bases and J dropped 4 bases, with 19 bases sitting between them.

The chain is built from TRBV5-1 and TRBJ2-2, with 12 nucleotides matching TRBD2. V was pared by 5 bases and J by 2 bases, with 10 bases of the junction left unmatched. The CDR3 totals 18 residues. Germline V gene lookup returns CDR1 SGHRS and CDR2 YFSETQ. The DNA for the CDR3 is TGCGCCAGCAGTCGCGCAAGCGGACTAGCGGGAAACACCGGGGAGCTGTTTTTT. This translates into CASSRASGLAGNTGELFF.

This clone was seen a few times. The rearrangement joins TRBV6-6 to TRBJ2-1, with 11 positions matching TRBD2. Germline V gene data show CDR1 as MNHNY and CDR2 as SVGAGI (reference sequence). The CDR3 has 16 residues. V shed 4 bases, J shed 9 bases, and the junction held 11 bases outside the gene matches. The CDR3 region is CASSWLAGGFNAEQFF. The CDR3 DNA reads as TGTGCCAGCAGTTGGCTAGCGGGAGGTTTTAATGCTGAGCAGTTCTTC.

This clone has a handful of counts. The chain uses TRBV12-3 or TRBV12-4 and TRBJ2-1; D possibly corresponds to TRBD1 (5 bases). This CDR3 spans 14 amino acids. Trimming shortened V by 7 bases and J by 2 bases, and 12 bases separated the two germline ends. CDR3 sequence: CASKGVDTYNEQFF. As DNA, the CDR3 is TGTGCCAGCAAAGGGGTTGATACCTACAATGAGCAGTTCTTC.

This clone was observed at least ten times. The V call is TRBV7-2, the J call TRBJ2-5; 9 bases agree with TRBD2. The V gene's germline CDR1 is SGHTA and CDR2 FQGNSA. Germline trimming cut 5 bases from V and 3 bases from J; bases unmatched to any gene: 7. There are 15 residues in the CDR3. CDR3 protein: CASSPSGLAEETQYF. Written as DNA, the CDR3 is TGTGCCAGCAGCCCTTCGGGACTAGCCGAAGAGACCCAGTACTTC.

V usage is TRBV6-2 or TRBV6-3 and J usage is TRBJ2-1; 11 bases line up with TRBD2. V was clipped by 2 bases and J by 4 bases; unmatched bases: 13. CDR1 MNHEY and CDR2 SVGEGT come from the germline V gene. The CDR3 consists of 19 residues. The CDR3 sequence: CASSYRGRPGTSGYNEQFF. The CDR3 bases are TGTGCCAGCAGTTACCGAGGACGCCCCGGGACTAGCGGTTACAATGAGCAGTTCTTC.

The chain combines TRBV5-5 with TRBJ2-1, with 10 bases lining up with TRBD2. CDR1 SGHKS and CDR2 YYEKEE come from the germline V gene (reference sequence). This CDR3 has 15 amino acids. V lost 4 bases to trimming and J lost 4 bases; unmatched junction nucleotides: 5. The CDR3 sequence is CASSAGLAVYNEQFF. The CDR3 DNA sequence: TGTGCCAGCAGCGCCGGACTAGCGGTATACAATGAGCAGTTCTTC.

In its sample, this clone is medium-sized. This sequence joins TRBV12-3 or TRBV12-4 and TRBJ2-1; 8 positions agree with TRBD2. Unmatched junction bases numbered 8, after V lost 3 bases and J lost 4 bases. This CDR3 contains 16 residues. The CDR3 region is CASSFRAGVMYNEQFF. CDR3 nucleotides: TGTGCCAGCAGTTTTAGAGCGGGAGTGATGTACAATGAGCAGTTCTTC.